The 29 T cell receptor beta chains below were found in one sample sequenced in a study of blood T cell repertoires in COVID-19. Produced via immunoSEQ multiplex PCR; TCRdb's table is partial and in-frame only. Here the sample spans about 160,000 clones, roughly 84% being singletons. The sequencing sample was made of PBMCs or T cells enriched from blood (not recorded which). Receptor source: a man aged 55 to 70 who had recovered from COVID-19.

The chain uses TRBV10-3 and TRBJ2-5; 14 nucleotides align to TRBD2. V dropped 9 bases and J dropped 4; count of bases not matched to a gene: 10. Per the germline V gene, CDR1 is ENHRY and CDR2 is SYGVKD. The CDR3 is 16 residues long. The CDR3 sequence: CAIGPGLAGVRETQYF. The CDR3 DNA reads TGTGCCATAGGTCCGGGACTAGCGGGAGTAAGAGAGACCCAGTACTTC.

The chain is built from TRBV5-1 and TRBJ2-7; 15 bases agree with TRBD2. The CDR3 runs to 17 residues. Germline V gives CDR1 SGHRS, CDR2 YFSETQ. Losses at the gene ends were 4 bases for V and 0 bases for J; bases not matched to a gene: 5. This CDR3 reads CASSLGLAGGISYEQYF. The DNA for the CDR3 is TGCGCCAGCAGCCTGGGACTAGCGGGAGGCATCTCCTACGAGCAGTACTTC.

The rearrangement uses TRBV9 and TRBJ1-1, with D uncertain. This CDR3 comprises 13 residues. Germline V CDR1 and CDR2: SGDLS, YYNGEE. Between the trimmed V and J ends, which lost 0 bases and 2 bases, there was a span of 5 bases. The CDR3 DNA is TGTGCCAGCAGCGTAGACAGTAACACTGAAGCTTTCTTT. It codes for CASSVDSNTEAFF.

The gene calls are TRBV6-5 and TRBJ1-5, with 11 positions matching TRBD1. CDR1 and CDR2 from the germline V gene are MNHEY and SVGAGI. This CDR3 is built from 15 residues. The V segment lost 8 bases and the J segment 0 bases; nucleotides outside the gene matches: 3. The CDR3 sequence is CASGGTGGSNQPQHF. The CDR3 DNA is TGTGCCAGCGGGGGGACAGGGGGTAGCAATCAGCCCCAGCATTTT.

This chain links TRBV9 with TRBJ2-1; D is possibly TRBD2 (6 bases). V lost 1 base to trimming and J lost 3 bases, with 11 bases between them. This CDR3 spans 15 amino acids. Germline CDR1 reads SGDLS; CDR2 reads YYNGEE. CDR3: CASSVIGSGYNEQFF. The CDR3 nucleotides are TGTGCCAGCAGCGTAATAGGTAGCGGCTACAATGAGCAGTTCTTC.

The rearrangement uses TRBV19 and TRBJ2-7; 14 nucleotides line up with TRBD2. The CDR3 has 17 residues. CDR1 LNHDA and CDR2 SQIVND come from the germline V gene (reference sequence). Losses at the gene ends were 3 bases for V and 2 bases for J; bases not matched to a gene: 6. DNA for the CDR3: TGTGCCAGTAGTATTCGGGGACTAGCGGGAGCAACCTACGAGCAGTACTTC. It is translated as CASSIRGLAGATYEQYF.

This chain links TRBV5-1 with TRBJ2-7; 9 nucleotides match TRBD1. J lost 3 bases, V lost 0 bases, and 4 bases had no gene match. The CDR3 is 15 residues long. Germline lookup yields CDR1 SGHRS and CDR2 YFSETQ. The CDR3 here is CASSLDPGQGYEQYF. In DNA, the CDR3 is TGCGCCAGCAGCTTGGACCCGGGACAGGGCTACGAGCAGTACTTC. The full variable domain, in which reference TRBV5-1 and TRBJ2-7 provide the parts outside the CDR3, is KAGVTQTPRYLIKTRGQQVTLSCSPISGHRSVSWYQQTPGQGLQFLFEYFSETQRNKGNFPGRFSGRQFSNSRSEMNVSTLELGDSALYLCASSLDPGQGYEQYFGPGTRLTVT.

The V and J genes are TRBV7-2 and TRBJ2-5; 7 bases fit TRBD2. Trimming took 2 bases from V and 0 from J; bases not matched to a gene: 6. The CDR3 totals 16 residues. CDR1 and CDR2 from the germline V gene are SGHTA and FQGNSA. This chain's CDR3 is CASSLRTGGNQETQYF. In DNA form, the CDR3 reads TGTGCCAGCAGCTTAAGGACGGGGGGTAACCAAGAGACCCAGTACTTC.

The CDR3 sequence: CASSPKRRVTDTQYF. DNA for the CDR3: TGTGCCAGCAGCCCAAAACGCCGCGTCACGGATACGCAGTATTTT. This chain links TRBV7-9 with TRBJ2-3; D unresolved. V was cut by 5 bases and J by 6 bases, with 18 bases left in between. Germline V gene lookup returns CDR1 SEHNR and CDR2 FQNEAQ (reference sequence). CDR3 length equals 15 residues.

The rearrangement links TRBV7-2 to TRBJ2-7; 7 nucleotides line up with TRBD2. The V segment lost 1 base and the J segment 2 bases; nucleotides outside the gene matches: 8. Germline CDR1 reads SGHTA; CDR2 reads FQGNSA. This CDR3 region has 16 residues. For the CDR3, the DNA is TGTGCCAGCAGCTTAGGGCCGAGGGAGGGCCCCTACGAGCAGTACTTC. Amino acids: CASSLGPREGPYEQYF.

CDR3 nucleotides: TGTGCCAGCAGCCCGGGGAACATGAACACTGAAGCTTTCTTT. It translates to CASSPGNMNTEAFF. The chain uses TRBV2 and TRBJ1-1; D is ambiguous. The CDR3 loop spans 14 amino acids. V gave up 6 bases and J gave up 0 bases, with 11 bases separating them. The germline gives CDR1 SNHLY, CDR2 FYNNEI.

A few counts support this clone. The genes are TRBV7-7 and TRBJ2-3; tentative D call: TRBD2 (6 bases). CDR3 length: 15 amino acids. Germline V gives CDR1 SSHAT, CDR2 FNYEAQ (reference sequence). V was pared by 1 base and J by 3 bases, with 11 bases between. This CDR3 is CASSLVGGPTDTQYF. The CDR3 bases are TGTGCCAGCAGCTTAGTCGGGGGACCGACAGATACGCAGTATTTT.

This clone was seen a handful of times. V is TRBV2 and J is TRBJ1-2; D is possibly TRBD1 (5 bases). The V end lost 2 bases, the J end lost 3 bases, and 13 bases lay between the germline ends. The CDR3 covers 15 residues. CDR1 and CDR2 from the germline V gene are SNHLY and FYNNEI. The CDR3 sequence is CASSEKGELYYGYTF. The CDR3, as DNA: TGTGCCAGCAGTGAAAAAGGGGAATTGTACTATGGCTACACCTTC.

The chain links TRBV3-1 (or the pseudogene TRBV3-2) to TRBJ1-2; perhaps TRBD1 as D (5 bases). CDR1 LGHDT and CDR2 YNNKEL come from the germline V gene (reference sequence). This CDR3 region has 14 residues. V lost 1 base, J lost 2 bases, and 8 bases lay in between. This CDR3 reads CASSQVTANYGYTF. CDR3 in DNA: TGTGCCAGCAGCCAAGTGACAGCCAACTATGGCTACACCTTC.

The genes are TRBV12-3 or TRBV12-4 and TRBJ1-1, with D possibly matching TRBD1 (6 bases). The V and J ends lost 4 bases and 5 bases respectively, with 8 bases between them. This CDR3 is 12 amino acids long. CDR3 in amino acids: CASSSGATEAFF. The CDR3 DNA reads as TGTGCCAGCAGTTCAGGGGCGACTGAAGCTTTCTTT.

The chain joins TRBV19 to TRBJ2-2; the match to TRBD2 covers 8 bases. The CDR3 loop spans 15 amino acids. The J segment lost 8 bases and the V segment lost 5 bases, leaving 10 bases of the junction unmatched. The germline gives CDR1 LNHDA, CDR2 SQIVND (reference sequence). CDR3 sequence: CASSPRPRGAGELFF. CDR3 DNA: TGTGCCAGTAGTCCCAGGCCGCGGGGGGCTGGGGAGCTGTTTTTT.

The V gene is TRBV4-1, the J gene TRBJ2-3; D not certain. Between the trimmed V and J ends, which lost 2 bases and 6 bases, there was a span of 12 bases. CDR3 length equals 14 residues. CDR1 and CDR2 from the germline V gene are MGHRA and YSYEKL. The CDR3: CASSQSFPEDTQYF. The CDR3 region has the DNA TGCGCCAGCAGCCAATCCTTCCCCGAGGATACGCAGTATTTT.

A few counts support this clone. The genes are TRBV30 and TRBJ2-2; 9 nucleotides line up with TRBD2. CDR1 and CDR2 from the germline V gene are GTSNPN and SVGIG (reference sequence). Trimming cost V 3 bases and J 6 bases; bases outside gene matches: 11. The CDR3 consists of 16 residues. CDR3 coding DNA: TGTGCCTGGAGATCACGACTAGCGGATCATTCCGGGGAGCTGTTTTTT. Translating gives CAWRSRLADHSGELFF.

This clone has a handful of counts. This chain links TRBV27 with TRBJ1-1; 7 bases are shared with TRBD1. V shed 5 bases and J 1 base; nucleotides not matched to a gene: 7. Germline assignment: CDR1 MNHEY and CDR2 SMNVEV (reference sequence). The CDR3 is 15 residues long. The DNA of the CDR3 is TGTGCCAGCAGTACCCCGGACAGGTGGAACACTGAAGCTTTCTTT. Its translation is CASSTPDRWNTEAFF.

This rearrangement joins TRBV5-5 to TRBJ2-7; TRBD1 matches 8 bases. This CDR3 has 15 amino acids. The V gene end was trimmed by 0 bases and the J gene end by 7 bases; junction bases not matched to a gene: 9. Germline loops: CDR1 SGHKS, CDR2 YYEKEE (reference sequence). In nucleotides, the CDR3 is TGTGCCAGCAGCTTGGGAGGACAGGGTGGTCGAGAGCAGTACTTC. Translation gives CASSLGGQGGREQYF.

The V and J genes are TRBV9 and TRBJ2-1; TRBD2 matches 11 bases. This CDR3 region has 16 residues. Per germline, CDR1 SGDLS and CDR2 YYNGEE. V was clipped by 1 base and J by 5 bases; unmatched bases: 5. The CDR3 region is CASSVTSGRSNNEQFF. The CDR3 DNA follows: TGTGCCAGCAGCGTAACTAGCGGGAGATCAAACAATGAGCAGTTCTTC.

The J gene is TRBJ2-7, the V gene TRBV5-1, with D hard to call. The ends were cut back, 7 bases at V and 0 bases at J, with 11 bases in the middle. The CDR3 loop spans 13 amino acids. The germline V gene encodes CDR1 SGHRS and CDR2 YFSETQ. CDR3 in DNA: TGCGCCAGCCGGCAGGAAAGCTCCTACGAGCAGTACTTC. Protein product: CASRQESSYEQYF.

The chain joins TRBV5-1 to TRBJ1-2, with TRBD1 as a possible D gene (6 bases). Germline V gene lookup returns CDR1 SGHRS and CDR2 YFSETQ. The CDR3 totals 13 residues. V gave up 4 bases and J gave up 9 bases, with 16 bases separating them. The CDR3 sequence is CASSPPGTPRYTF. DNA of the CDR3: TGCGCCAGCAGCCCACCGGGGACACCCCGCTACACCTTC.

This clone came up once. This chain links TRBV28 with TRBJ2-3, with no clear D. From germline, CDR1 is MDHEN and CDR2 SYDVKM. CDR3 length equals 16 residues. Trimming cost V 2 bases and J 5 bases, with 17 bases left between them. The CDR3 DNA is TGTGCCAGCAGTTTAAGCAGACCCGGAACGGGAGATACGCAGTATTTT. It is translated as CASSLSRPGTGDTQYF.

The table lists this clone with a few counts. The CDR3 here is CASSLQPTGTGNTEAFF. In DNA, the CDR3 is TGTGCCAGCAGCCTACAGCCGACAGGGACGGGGAACACTGAAGCTTTCTTT. This chain connects TRBV7-3 to TRBJ1-1, with TRBD1 matching over 7 bases. J was trimmed by 1 base and V by 5 bases; bases with no gene match: 13. CDR1 is SGHTA, CDR2 FQGTGA, per germline. The CDR3 extends over 17 amino acids.

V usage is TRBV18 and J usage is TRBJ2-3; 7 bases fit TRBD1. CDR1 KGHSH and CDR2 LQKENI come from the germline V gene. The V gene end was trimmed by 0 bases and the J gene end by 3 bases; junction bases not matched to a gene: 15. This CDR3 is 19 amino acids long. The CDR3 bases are TGTGCCAGCTCACCACCGAAAACAGGGGACCGCACCCGGACAGATACGCAGTATTTT. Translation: CASSPPKTGDRTRTDTQYF.

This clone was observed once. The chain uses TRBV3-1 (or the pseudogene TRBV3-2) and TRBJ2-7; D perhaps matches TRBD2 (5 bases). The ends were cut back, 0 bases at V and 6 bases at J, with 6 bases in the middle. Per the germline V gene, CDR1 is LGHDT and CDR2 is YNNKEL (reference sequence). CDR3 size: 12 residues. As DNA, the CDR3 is TGTGCCAGCAGCCAAGAAGCGGCCGAGCAGTACTTC. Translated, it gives CASSQEAAEQYF.

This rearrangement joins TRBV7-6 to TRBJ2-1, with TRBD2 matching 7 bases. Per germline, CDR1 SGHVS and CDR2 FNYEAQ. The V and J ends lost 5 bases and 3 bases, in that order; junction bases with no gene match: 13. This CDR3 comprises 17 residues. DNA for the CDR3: TGTGCCAGCAGCCCTTCCCCTAGCGGAACATACTACAATGAGCAGTTCTTC. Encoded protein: CASSPSPSGTYYNEQFF.

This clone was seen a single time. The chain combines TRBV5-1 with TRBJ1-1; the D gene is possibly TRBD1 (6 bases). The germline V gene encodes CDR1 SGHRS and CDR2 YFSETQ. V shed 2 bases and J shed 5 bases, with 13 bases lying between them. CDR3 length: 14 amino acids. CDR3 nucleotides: TGCGCCAGCAGCTTAACAGGGTCCTGGACTGAAGCTTTCTTT. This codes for CASSLTGSWTEAFF.